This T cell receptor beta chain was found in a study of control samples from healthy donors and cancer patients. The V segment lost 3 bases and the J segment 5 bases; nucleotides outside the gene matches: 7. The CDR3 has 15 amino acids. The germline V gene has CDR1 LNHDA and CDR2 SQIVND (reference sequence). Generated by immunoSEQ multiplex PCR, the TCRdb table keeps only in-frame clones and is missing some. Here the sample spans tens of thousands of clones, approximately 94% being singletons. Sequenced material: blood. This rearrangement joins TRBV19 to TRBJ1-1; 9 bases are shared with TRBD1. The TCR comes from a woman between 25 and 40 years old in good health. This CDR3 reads CASSIFGTGLTEAFF. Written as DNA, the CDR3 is TGTGCCAGTAGTATTTTCGGGACAGGGCTTACTGAAGCTTTCTTT.